This T cell receptor (beta chain) was profiled in a study of blood T cell repertoires in COVID-19. Germline-derived CDR1 and CDR2 are SGHDT and YYEEEE. The CDR3 consists of 15 residues. The germline V and J ends were trimmed by 6 bases and 0 bases, with 15 bases remaining between them. The assay was immunoSEQ multiplex PCR, and TCRdb's table has in-frame clones only and misses some. The table has more than 80,000 clones, 87% seen once; the top ten hold around 18%. V and J are TRBV5-6 and TRBJ1-1, with D maybe TRBD1 (6 bases). This TCR came from a woman aged 55-70 years with COVID-19, enrolled during active disease. Sequenced: peripheral blood. The CDR3 region has the DNA TGTGCCAGCAAGGGGGACCGAATACTGAACACTGAAGCTTTCTTT. It codes for CASKGDRILNTEAFF.